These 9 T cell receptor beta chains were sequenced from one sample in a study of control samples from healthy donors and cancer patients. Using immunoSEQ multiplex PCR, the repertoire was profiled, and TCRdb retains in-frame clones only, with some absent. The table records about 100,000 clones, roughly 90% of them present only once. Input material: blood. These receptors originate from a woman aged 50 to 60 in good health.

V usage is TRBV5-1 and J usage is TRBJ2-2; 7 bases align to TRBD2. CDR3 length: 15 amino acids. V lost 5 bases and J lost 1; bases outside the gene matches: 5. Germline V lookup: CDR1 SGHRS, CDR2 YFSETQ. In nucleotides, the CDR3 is TGCGCCAGCAGGGAGGTAGCGGGGAACACCGGGGAGCTGTTTTTT. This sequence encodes CASREVAGNTGELFF.

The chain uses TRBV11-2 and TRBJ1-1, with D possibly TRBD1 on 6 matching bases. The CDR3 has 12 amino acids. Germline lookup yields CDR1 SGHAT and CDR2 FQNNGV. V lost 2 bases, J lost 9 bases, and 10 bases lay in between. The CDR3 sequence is CASSLRGAKAFF. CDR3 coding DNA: TGTGCCAGCAGCTTACGGGGGGCCAAAGCTTTCTTT.

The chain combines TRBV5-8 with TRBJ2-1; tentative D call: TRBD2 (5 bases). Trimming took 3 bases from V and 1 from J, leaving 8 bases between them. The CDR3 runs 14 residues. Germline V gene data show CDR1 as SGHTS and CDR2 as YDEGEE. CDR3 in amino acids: CASSWSGSYNEQFF. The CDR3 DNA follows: TGTGCCAGCAGCTGGAGCGGATCCTACAATGAGCAGTTCTTC.

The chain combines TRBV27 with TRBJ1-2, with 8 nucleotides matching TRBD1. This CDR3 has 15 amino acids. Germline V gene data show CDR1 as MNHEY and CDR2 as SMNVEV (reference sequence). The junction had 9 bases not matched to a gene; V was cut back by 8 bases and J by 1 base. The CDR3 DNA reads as TGTGCCAGCCTGGGCAGGGGGCGGCATAACTATGGCTACACCTTC. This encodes CASLGRGRHNYGYTF.

The CDR3 spells CASSVAGGNEQFF. The CDR3 DNA reads TGTGCCAGCAGCGTAGCTGGGGGGAATGAGCAGTTCTTC. The chain employs TRBV9 and TRBJ2-1; perhaps TRBD2 as D (6 bases). The CDR3 consists of 13 residues. Germline loops: CDR1 SGDLS, CDR2 YYNGEE. Trimming took 0 bases from V and 7 from J, leaving 8 bases between them.

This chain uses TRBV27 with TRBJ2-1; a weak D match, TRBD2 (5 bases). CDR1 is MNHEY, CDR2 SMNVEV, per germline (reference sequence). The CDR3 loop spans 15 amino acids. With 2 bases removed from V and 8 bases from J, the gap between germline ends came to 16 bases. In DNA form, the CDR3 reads TGTGCCAGCAGTTTACTGGGAACTAGGGTATATGAGCAGTTCTTC. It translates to CASSLLGTRVYEQFF.

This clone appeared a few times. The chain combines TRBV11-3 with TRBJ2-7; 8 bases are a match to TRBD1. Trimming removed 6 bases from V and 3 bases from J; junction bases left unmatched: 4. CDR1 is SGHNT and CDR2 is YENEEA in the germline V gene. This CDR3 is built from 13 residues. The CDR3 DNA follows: TGTGCCAGCAGTTTTGGACAGGGCTACGAGCAGTACTTC. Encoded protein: CASSFGQGYEQYF.

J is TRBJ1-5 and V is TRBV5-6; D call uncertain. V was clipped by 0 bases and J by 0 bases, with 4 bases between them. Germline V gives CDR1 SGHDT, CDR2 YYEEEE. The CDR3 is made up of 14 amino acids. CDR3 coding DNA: TGTGCCAGCAGCTTGGTATATAGCAATCAGCCCCAGCATTTT. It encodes CASSLVYSNQPQHF.

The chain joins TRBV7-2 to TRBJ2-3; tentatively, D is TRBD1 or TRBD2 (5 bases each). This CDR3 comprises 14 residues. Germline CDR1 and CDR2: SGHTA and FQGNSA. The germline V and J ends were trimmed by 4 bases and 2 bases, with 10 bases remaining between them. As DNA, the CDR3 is TGTGCCAGCAGCTCGGGACCGGTCACAGATACGCAGTATTTT. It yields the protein CASSSGPVTDTQYF.